A single sample gave rise to the 29 T cell receptor beta chains below, sequenced in a study of graft-versus-host responses after intestinal transplantation. Sequencing was performed with immunoSEQ multiplex PCR; in TCRdb, only in-frame clones are kept and a portion is missing. The top ten hold 8% to 10% of the sample, which has some 12,000 clones, approximately 76% seen once. Tissue from the graft was processed to free its intraepithelial and lamina propria lymphocytes. This specimen consisted of ileum tissue, obtained 23 days after intestinal transplant. These receptors all come from a human patient who received an intestinal transplant, so some T cells may come from the graft donor.

This chain links TRBV11-2 with TRBJ2-1; D is undetermined. Germline lookup yields CDR1 SGHAT and CDR2 FQNNGV. The length of the CDR3 is 13 residues. V lost 5 bases, J lost 5 bases, and 10 bases lay in between. CDR3 bases: TGTGCCAGCAGCCTCGGTGATCACAATGAGCAGTTCTTC. Its protein is CASSLGDHNEQFF.

This rearrangement joins TRBV5-1 to TRBJ2-3; 11 bases are a match to TRBD2. Germline-derived CDR1 and CDR2 are SGHRS and YFSETQ. This CDR3 contains 16 residues. Losses at the gene ends were 3 bases for V and 5 bases for J; bases not matched to a gene: 8. CDR3 DNA sequence: TGCGCCAGCAGCTATAGCGGGAGGGCCGGAGTAGATACGCAGTATTTT. Amino acid sequence: CASSYSGRAGVDTQYF. The complete variable domain, with remaining parts taken from reference TRBV5-1 and TRBJ2-3, reads KAGVTQTPRYLIKTRGQQVTLSCSPISGHRSVSWYQQTPGQGLQFLFEYFSETQRNKGNFPGRFSGRQFSNSRSEMNVSTLELGDSALYLCASSYSGRAGVDTQYFGPGTRLTVL.

As regards this clone: This may be a read error, as it is one base from a much larger clone. V and J are TRBV4-2 and TRBJ2-7; D is ambiguous. Trimming left V 1 base short and J 3 bases short, with 16 bases between. The CDR3 covers 16 residues. Germline V lookup: CDR1 LGHNA, CDR2 YNFKEQ. The CDR3 DNA reads as TGTGCCAGCAGCCAAGTAGAAACGGGTGACGACTACGAGCAGTACTTC. The encoded protein is CASSQVETGDDYEQYF.

This clone appeared a few times. The genes are TRBV28 and TRBJ1-5; D is ambiguous. V lost 5 bases to trimming and J lost 7 bases, with 12 bases between them. The CDR3 has 13 residues. Germline assignment: CDR1 MDHEN and CDR2 SYDVKM. The CDR3, as DNA: TGTGCCAGCAGTCTAGACATGGCCCAGCCCCAGCATTTT. It yields the protein CASSLDMAQPQHF.

The count of this clone is one. The V and J genes are TRBV28 and TRBJ1-2, with unresolved D. CDR1 and CDR2 from the germline V gene are MDHEN and SYDVKM. This CDR3 is built from 13 residues. Trimming took off 5 bases at V and 4 bases at J, with 11 bases between the two ends. The CDR3 reads CASSRLPSYGYTF. In nucleotides, the CDR3 is TGTGCCAGCAGTCGTTTACCCTCCTATGGCTACACCTTC.

The rearrangement links TRBV19 to TRBJ2-7; D is tentatively TRBD1 or TRBD2 (5 bases each). The CDR3 runs to 13 residues. Germline V lookup: CDR1 LNHDA, CDR2 SQIVND (reference sequence). Trimming took 3 bases from V and 5 from J, leaving 11 bases between them. The CDR3 nucleotides are TGTGCCAGTAGTATTCTGAGAGGGGACGAGCAGTACTTC. Translated: CASSILRGDEQYF.

The chain couples TRBV18 to TRBJ2-3, with TRBD2 matching 12 bases. This CDR3 contains 17 residues. Germline CDR1 KGHSH, CDR2 LQKENI. V was pared by 4 bases and J by 3 bases, with 8 bases of the junction left unmatched. Here the CDR3 DNA reads TGTGCCAGCTCACTCCGACTAGCGGGAGAGGGAACAGATACGCAGTATTTT. It yields the protein CASSLRLAGEGTDTQYF.

The V call is TRBV7-9, the J call TRBJ2-1; D tentatively reads TRBD1 or TRBD2 (5 bases each). Germline CDR1 and CDR2: SEHNR and FQNEAQ (reference sequence). The V end lost 5 bases, the J end lost 14 bases, and 10 bases lay between the germline ends. The CDR3 spans 10 residues. CDR3 in amino acids: CASSPQGEFF. The CDR3 DNA is TGTGCCAGCAGCCCCCAGGGAGAGTTCTTC.

CDR3 coding DNA: TGTGCCAGCAGTTCCCTGCGGACTAGCGGATACGAGCAGTACTTC. Protein: CASSSLRTSGYEQYF. This chain links TRBV11-2 with TRBJ2-7; 10 bases are shared with TRBD2. V lost 6 bases to trimming and J lost 4 bases; unmatched junction nucleotides: 9. Germline lookup yields CDR1 SGHAT and CDR2 FQNNGV. CDR3 length: 15 residues.

This clone is categorized as medium-sized (0.01 to 0.1%). The rearrangement links TRBV7-9 to TRBJ2-7; D may be TRBD1 (6 bases). The CDR3 totals 15 residues. The ends were cut back, 7 bases at V and 2 bases at J, with 18 bases in the middle. Germline loops: CDR1 SEHNR, CDR2 FQNEAQ (reference sequence). CDR3 sequence: CASTSWTETTYEQYF. CDR3 in DNA: TGTGCCAGCACCTCATGGACAGAAACCACCTACGAGCAGTACTTC.

For the CDR3, the DNA is TGTGCCAGCAGCACGACCGACTGGGGGAATCAGCCCCAGCATTTT. It specifies CASSTTDWGNQPQHF. The rearrangement joins TRBV7-9 to TRBJ1-5, with D perhaps matching TRBD1 (5 bases). Trimming pared 5 bases from V and 4 bases from J, leaving 15 bases between. Germline CDR1 SEHNR, CDR2 FQNEAQ (reference sequence). This CDR3 region has 15 residues.

The chain is built from TRBV5-1 and TRBJ1-3, with a possible D match to TRBD1 (6 bases). This CDR3 is built from 13 residues. CDR1 is SGHRS, CDR2 YFSETQ, per germline. V gave up 4 bases and J gave up 4 bases, with 9 bases separating them. In DNA form, the CDR3 reads TGCGCCAGCAGCCCGCAGGGGGGAAACACCATATATTTT. It translates to CASSPQGGNTIYF.

The V gene is TRBV9, the J gene TRBJ1-1, with a possible D match to TRBD1 (6 bases). Per germline, CDR1 SGDLS and CDR2 YYNGEE. Deletions cut 3 bases from V and 2 bases from J, with 14 bases between. CDR3 length: 15 amino acids. The CDR3 loop is CASSEARTENTEAFF. CDR3 coding DNA: TGTGCCAGCAGCGAGGCTAGGACAGAAAACACTGAAGCTTTCTTT.

This chain connects TRBV9 to TRBJ1-3; possible D gene TRBD1, 6 bases. Between the trimmed V and J ends, which lost 2 bases and 2 bases, there was a span of 11 bases. The CDR3 runs to 15 residues. Germline V gene data show CDR1 as SGDLS and CDR2 as YYNGEE. CDR3 amino acids: CASSVGTIAGNTIYF. DNA of the CDR3: TGTGCCAGCAGCGTCGGGACAATCGCTGGAAACACCATATATTTT.

V gene TRBV27 combines with J gene TRBJ2-7, with 8 bases aligning to TRBD1. The CDR3 covers 15 residues. Germline trimming cut 5 bases from V and 4 bases from J; bases unmatched to any gene: 10. Per germline, CDR1 MNHEY and CDR2 SMNVEV (reference sequence). The CDR3 protein is CASSPTGGALYEQYF. The CDR3 DNA is TGTGCCAGCAGTCCCACAGGGGGAGCTTTATACGAGCAGTACTTC.

The chain recombines TRBV27 with TRBJ2-1; D unresolved. Germline V gene data show CDR1 as MNHEY and CDR2 as SMNVEV (reference sequence). The ends were cut back, 3 bases at V and 9 bases at J, with 12 bases in the middle. This CDR3 has 13 amino acids. This chain's CDR3 is CASSLGLGIEQFF. CDR3 sequence (DNA): TGTGCCAGCAGTTTGGGATTGGGGATTGAGCAGTTCTTC.

The J gene is TRBJ1-2, the V gene TRBV7-9; 8 bases are shared with TRBD1. V shed 5 bases and J 6 bases; nucleotides not matched to a gene: 8. The CDR3 has 14 residues. CDR1 and CDR2 (germline): SEHNR, FQNEAQ (reference sequence). CDR3 bases: TGTGCCAGCAGCAGATCGACAGGGGAGGATGGCTACACCTTC. This translates into CASSRSTGEDGYTF.

CDR3 nucleotide sequence: TGCGCCAGCAGCTGGACGGATAGCGGGAGTTACAATGAGCAGTTCTTC. Its protein product is CASSWTDSGSYNEQFF. The genes are TRBV5-1 and TRBJ2-1, with TRBD2 identical over 9 bases. The length of the CDR3 is 16 residues. Unmatched junction bases numbered 8, after V lost 3 bases and J lost 4 bases. Germline CDR1 and CDR2: SGHRS and YFSETQ.

The chain has TRBV6-6 and TRBJ1-5; no firm D call. The germline gives CDR1 MNHNY, CDR2 SVGAGI (reference sequence). The CDR3 loop spans 15 amino acids. Trimming removed 6 bases from V and 2 bases from J, with 14 bases in between. Here the CDR3 reads CASSSYGNGNQPQHF. The CDR3 nucleotides are TGTGCCAGCAGCTCCTATGGGAATGGCAATCAGCCCCAGCATTTT.

V is TRBV6-6 and J is TRBJ2-7; TRBD1 agrees at 8 bases. This CDR3 is 14 amino acids long. Germline CDR1 reads MNHNY; CDR2 reads SVGAGI (reference sequence). V shed 2 bases and J 0 bases; nucleotides not matched to a gene: 0. The CDR3: CASSYTGGSYEQYF. CDR3 nucleotides: TGTGCCAGCAGTTACACAGGGGGCTCCTACGAGCAGTACTTC.

The J gene is TRBJ1-1, the V gene TRBV7-9; the D is unclear. The CDR3 spans 12 residues. The ends were cut back, 1 base at V and 4 bases at J, with 4 bases in the middle. Germline-derived CDR1 and CDR2 are SEHNR and FQNEAQ (reference sequence). The CDR3 here is CASSLGFTEAFF. The CDR3, as DNA: TGTGCCAGCAGCTTAGGCTTCACTGAAGCTTTCTTT. The full variable domain, rest sourced from reference TRBV7-9 and TRBJ1-1, is DTGVSQNPRHKITKRGQNVTFRCDPISEHNRLYWYRQTLGQGPEFLTYFQNEAQLEKSRLLSDRFSAERPKGSFSTLEIQRTEQGDSAMYLCASSLGFTEAFFGQGTRLTVV.

In this sample, this clone turned up a few times. The rearrangement joins TRBV4-3 to TRBJ2-3; D possibly corresponds to TRBD2 (6 bases). The CDR3 totals 18 residues. Trimming took off 0 bases at V and 5 bases at J, with 21 bases between the two ends. Germline V gene data show CDR1 as LGHNA and CDR2 as YSLEER. The CDR3: CASSQEGWSRGRGDTQYF. The CDR3 DNA is TGCGCCAGCAGCCAAGAAGGATGGTCGCGCGGGCGGGGAGATACGCAGTATTTT.

The V and J genes are TRBV28 and TRBJ1-4; TRBD1 is a possible D gene (5 bases). Germline loops: CDR1 MDHEN, CDR2 SYDVKM. This CDR3 has 15 residues. V was pared by 1 base and J by 8 bases, with 14 bases between. CDR3 nucleotides: TGTGCCAGCAGTTTATTTGGGCAGGGAGACGAAAAACTGTTTTTT. Encoded protein: CASSLFGQGDEKLFF.

The chain uses TRBV7-2 and TRBJ2-7; the match to TRBD2 covers 7 bases. The CDR3 is made up of 17 amino acids. CDR1 is SGHTA and CDR2 is FQGNSA in the germline V gene. Trimming removed 2 bases from V and 5 bases from J; junction bases left unmatched: 15. The CDR3 DNA reads as TGTGCCAGCAGCTTATTGCCGAGCGGGACTCGGGACGACGAGCAGTACTTC. This gives the protein CASSLLPSGTRDDEQYF.

This clone came up a few times. This chain connects TRBV4-1 to TRBJ2-7; D perhaps matches TRBD1 (6 bases). The CDR3 contains 13 residues. Germline V gene sequence: CDR1 MGHRA, CDR2 YSYEKL. V was shortened by 0 bases and J by 3 bases, with 6 bases between the two germline ends. The CDR3 sequence: CASSQDRGYEQYF. For the CDR3, the DNA is TGCGCCAGCAGCCAAGACAGGGGCTACGAGCAGTACTTC.

This sequence joins TRBV13 and TRBJ2-5; TRBD1 or TRBD2 may be the D gene (5 bases each). V shed 1 base and J shed 3 bases, with 15 bases lying between them. CDR3 length: 16 residues. Looked up from germline, CDR1 is PRHDT and CDR2 is FYEKMQ (reference sequence). The CDR3 DNA reads as TGTGCCAGCAGCTTAGACCGGGGAAGAGGGGAAGAGACCCAGTACTTC. Residues: CASSLDRGRGEETQYF.

The chain links TRBV4-3 to TRBJ2-7; maybe TRBD2 (6 bases). The CDR3 loop spans 16 amino acids. V lost 5 bases to trimming and J lost 2 bases, with 19 bases between them. Germline loops: CDR1 LGHNA, CDR2 YSLEER. CDR3 in DNA: TGCGCCAGCAGCTCAAGAAAGTGGAGGGAGCCCTACGAGCAGTACTTC. It encodes CASSSRKWREPYEQYF.

The chain combines TRBV11-1 with TRBJ2-7; 7 bases are shared with TRBD2. The CDR3 consists of 14 residues. J was trimmed by 1 base and V by 4 bases; bases with no gene match: 4. Germline V gene data show CDR1 as SGHAT and CDR2 as FQDESV (reference sequence). CDR3 nucleotide sequence: TGTGCCAGCAGCTCCGGACTAGGATCCTACGAGCAGTACTTC. Translating gives CASSSGLGSYEQYF.

This rearrangement joins TRBV5-4 to TRBJ2-1, with TRBD2 matching 11 bases. CDR3 length: 17 residues. Germline CDR1 SGHNT, CDR2 YYREEE (reference sequence). Unmatched junction bases numbered 7, after V lost 3 bases and J lost 2 bases. DNA for the CDR3: TGTGCCAGCAGCTATTCCCGGACTAGCGGGCCCTACAATGAGCAGTTCTTC. It codes for CASSYSRTSGPYNEQFF. Combining the CDR3 with reference TRBV5-4 and TRBJ2-1 gives the whole variable domain ETGVTQSPTHLIKTRGQQVTLRCSSQSGHNTVSWYQQALGQGPQFIFQYYREEENGRGNFPPRFSGLQFPNYSSELNVNALELDDSALYLCASSYSRTSGPYNEQFFGPGTRLTVL.